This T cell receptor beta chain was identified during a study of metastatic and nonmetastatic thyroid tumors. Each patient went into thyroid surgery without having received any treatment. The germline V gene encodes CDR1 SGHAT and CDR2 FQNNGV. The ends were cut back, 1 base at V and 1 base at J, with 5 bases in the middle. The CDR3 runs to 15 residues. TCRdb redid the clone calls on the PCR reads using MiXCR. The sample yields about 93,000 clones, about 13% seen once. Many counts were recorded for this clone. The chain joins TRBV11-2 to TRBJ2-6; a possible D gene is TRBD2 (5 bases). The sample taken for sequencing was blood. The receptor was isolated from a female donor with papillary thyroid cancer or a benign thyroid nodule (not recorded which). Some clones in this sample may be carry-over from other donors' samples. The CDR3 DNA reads TGTGCCAGCAGCTTAGGACTATCTGGGGCCAACGTCCTGACTTTC. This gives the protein CASSLGLSGANVLTF.